The T cell receptor beta chain under discussion was sequenced for a study of PD-1 blockade in mismatch repair-deficient tumors. Method: immunoSEQ multiplex PCR; TCRdb's copy keeps in-frame clones and lacks some. The sample consists of tens of thousands of clones, more than 75% of them appearing once. Germline trimming cut 6 bases from V and 6 bases from J; bases unmatched to any gene: 4. CDR1 SEHNR and CDR2 FQNEAQ come from the germline V gene (reference sequence). CDR3 length: 13 amino acids. The chain carries TRBV7-9 and TRBJ2-2, with 7 bases fitting TRBD1. This clonotype was sampled from an adult with mismatch repair-deficient cancer. The sequencing here drew on peripheral blood, taken 2 weeks after starting pembrolizumab. The CDR3 is CASRPTGAGELFF. CDR3 nucleotide sequence: TGTGCCAGCAGGCCAACAGGGGCCGGGGAGCTGTTTTTT.